This T cell receptor beta chain was retrieved from a study of CD8 T cells in Susac syndrome. Unmatched junction bases numbered 6, after V lost 2 bases and J lost 4 bases. This CDR3 spans 15 amino acids. Germline V lookup: CDR1 DFQATT, CDR2 SNEGSKA (reference sequence). Random-hexamer reverse transcription was applied to roughly 0.5 to 1 ug RNA. Amplification of TCR beta CDR3 by immunoSEQ multiplex PCR spanned 54 Vbeta and 13 Jbeta. TCRdb independently ran MiXCR on the immunoSEQ multiplex PCR reads; one entry per CDR3 protein. The profile shows 110,000 or so distinct CDR3 sequences, approximately 93% of them singletons.

The source material was CD4+ T cells from PBMCs. The TCR originated in a human donor with multiple sclerosis. The chain joins TRBV20-1 to TRBJ2-1; TRBD2 aligns across 9 bases. CDR3 amino acids: CSARSFSGGYNEQFF. The CDR3 DNA follows: TGCAGTGCTAGATCCTTTAGCGGGGGTTACAATGAGCAGTTCTTC.